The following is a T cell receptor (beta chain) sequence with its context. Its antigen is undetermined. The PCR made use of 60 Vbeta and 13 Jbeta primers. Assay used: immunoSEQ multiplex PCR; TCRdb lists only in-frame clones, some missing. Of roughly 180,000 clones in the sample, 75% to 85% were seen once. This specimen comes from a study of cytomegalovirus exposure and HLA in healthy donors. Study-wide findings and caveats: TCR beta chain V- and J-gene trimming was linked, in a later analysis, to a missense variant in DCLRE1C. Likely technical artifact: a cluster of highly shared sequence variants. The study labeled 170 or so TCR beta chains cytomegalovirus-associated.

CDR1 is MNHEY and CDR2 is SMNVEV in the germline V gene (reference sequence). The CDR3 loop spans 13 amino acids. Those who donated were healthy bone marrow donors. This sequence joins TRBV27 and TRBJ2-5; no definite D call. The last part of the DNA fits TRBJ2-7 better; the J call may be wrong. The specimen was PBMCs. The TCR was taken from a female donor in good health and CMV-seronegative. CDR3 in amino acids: CASSLSGGYEQYF. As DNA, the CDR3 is TGTGCCAGCAGTTTATCTGGCGGCTACGAGCAGTACTTC.